This passage covers 29 T cell receptor beta chains from one sample sequenced in a study of response to subunit inactivated influenza vaccine. TCRdb used MiXCR to reprocess the RT-PCR reads, holding one entry per CDR3 protein. Here the sample spans about 780,000 distinct CDR3 sequences, approximately 18% being singletons. Source: PBMCs from blood, taken more than 4 days after vaccination. The receptors shown here come from a man aged 50-59 years who received an inactivated influenza vaccine.

The chain carries TRBV4-1 and TRBJ2-4; the D is unclear. Trimming left V 1 base short and J 1 base short, with 20 bases between. Germline CDR1 is MGHRA and CDR2 is YSYEKL. The CDR3 extends over 19 amino acids. The CDR3 region has the DNA TGCGCCAGCAGCCAAGTGGCTCGTTTGGGCCCTGTGGCCAAAAACATTCAGTACTTC. Residues: CASSQVARLGPVAKNIQYF.

V gene TRBV28 combines with J gene TRBJ2-7; possible D gene TRBD1, 6 bases. V shed 5 bases and J shed 3 bases, with 14 bases lying between them. The CDR3 is made up of 14 amino acids. The V gene's germline CDR1 is MDHEN and CDR2 SYDVKM. CDR3 DNA sequence: TGTGCCAGCAGTGGGACACTCATTTACTACGAGCAGTACTTC. This codes for CASSGTLIYYEQYF.

This clonotype has just a few counts. The rearrangement links TRBV4-2 to TRBJ2-5; D gene uncertain. Germline loops: CDR1 LGHNA, CDR2 YNFKEQ. CDR3 length: 15 residues. Trimming removed 2 bases at V and 1 base at J, with 11 bases between. CDR3 residues: CASSQPLVRQETQYF. CDR3 DNA: TGTGCCAGCAGCCAACCCCTAGTACGCCAAGAGACCCAGTACTTC.

The CDR3 coding sequence is TGTGCCAGCAGTGGACGACTGGAGGTGGAGACCCAGTACTTC. This gives the protein CASSGRLEVETQYF. The chain combines TRBV28 with TRBJ2-5, with D possibly matching TRBD2 (5 bases). In germline, CDR1 is MDHEN, CDR2 SYDVKM. Trimming shortened V by 5 bases and J by 5 bases, and 15 bases separated the two germline ends. The CDR3 is 14 amino acids.

The sample holds a few counts of this clonotype. CDR3 loop: CAIRPDRGHPYEQYF. The CDR3 nucleotides are TGTGCCATCAGACCCGACAGGGGTCACCCATACGAGCAGTACTTC. V is TRBV10-3 and J is TRBJ2-7; TRBD1 matches 8 bases. The CDR3 length is 15 residues. Germline assignment: CDR1 ENHRY and CDR2 SYGVKD. Losses at the gene ends were 6 bases for V and 4 bases for J; bases not matched to a gene: 11.

This clonotype was picked up a small number of times. V usage is TRBV12-3 or TRBV12-4 and J usage is TRBJ2-7; TRBD1 might be the D (6 bases). This CDR3 has 12 amino acids. Trimming stripped 6 bases from V and 11 bases from J, with 17 bases between. DNA for the CDR3: TGTGCCAGCAGCCATGGACAGAGAATAGAGTACTTC. It encodes CASSHGQRIEYF.

This clonotype has just a few counts. The rearrangement uses TRBV7-6 and TRBJ2-2; D may be TRBD1 (5 bases). From germline, CDR1 is SGHVS and CDR2 FNYEAQ. The CDR3 spans 16 residues. V was trimmed by 5 bases and J by 1 base, leaving 14 bases between them. The CDR3 sequence: CASSNFRRENTGELFF. CDR3 in DNA: TGTGCCAGCAGCAATTTCCGCAGGGAGAACACCGGGGAGCTGTTTTTT.

This clonotype was seen a few times. The chain combines TRBV10-3 with TRBJ2-2; 14 positions match TRBD2. CDR1 and CDR2 (germline): ENHRY, SYGVKD. With 8 bases clipped from V and 1 base from J, the junction kept 6 bases outside the gene matches. This CDR3 comprises 17 residues. CDR3 region: CAIGGLAGGMNTGELFF. The CDR3 DNA follows: TGTGCCATCGGCGGACTAGCGGGGGGAATGAACACCGGGGAGCTGTTTTTT.

The rearrangement joins TRBV24-1 to TRBJ1-5; D not resolved. The CDR3 has 14 residues. Germline V gene lookup returns CDR1 KGHDR and CDR2 SFDVKD. Trimming cost V 2 bases and J 0 bases, with 4 bases left between them. CDR3 sequence reads: CATSDSGSNQPQHF. The CDR3 DNA follows: TGTGCCACCAGTGATTCGGGTAGCAATCAGCCCCAGCATTTT.

This clonotype came up a few times. The chain couples TRBV11-2 to TRBJ1-1; tentative D call: TRBD1 (5 bases). The V end lost 6 bases, the J end lost 1 base, and 15 bases lay between the germline ends. The CDR3 has 15 residues. Per the germline V gene, CDR1 is SGHAT and CDR2 is FQNNGV. The CDR3 bases are TGTGCCAGCAGAACTACGGGGCAAACGAACACTGAAGCTTTCTTT. As protein: CASRTTGQTNTEAFF.

The chain combines TRBV10-3 with TRBJ2-3, with D possibly being TRBD1 or TRBD2 (5 bases each). Germline loops: CDR1 ENHRY, CDR2 SYGVKD. The V end was cut by 4 bases, the J end by 0 bases, with 11 bases between. The CDR3 is 15 residues long. The CDR3 sequence: CAISGGSGSTDTQYF. Here the CDR3 DNA reads TGTGCCATCAGTGGGGGGAGCGGTAGCACAGATACGCAGTATTTT.

This clonotype has ten or more counts. The V call is TRBV7-2, the J call TRBJ1-1, with D possibly matching TRBD1 (6 bases). The germline V gene encodes CDR1 SGHTA and CDR2 FQGNSA. Between the trimmed V and J ends, which lost 6 bases and 4 bases, there was a span of 12 bases. The CDR3 extends over 13 amino acids. The CDR3 reads CASRETGSTEAFF. Here the CDR3 DNA reads TGTGCCAGCAGAGAAACAGGGTCCACTGAAGCTTTCTTT. The full variable domain, its missing parts supplied by reference TRBV7-2 and TRBJ1-1, is GAGVSQSPSNKVTEKGKDVELRCDPISGHTALYWYRQSLGQGLEFLIYFQGNSAPDKSGLPSDRFSAERTGGSVSTLTIQRTQQEDSAVYLCASRETGSTEAFFGQGTRLTVV.

V and J are TRBV2 and TRBJ2-5, with D tentatively TRBD2 (5 bases). This CDR3 is 16 amino acids long. V shed 4 bases and J shed 1 base, with 16 bases lying between them. From germline, CDR1 is SNHLY and CDR2 FYNNEI. In DNA, the CDR3 is TGTGCCAGCAGTGTCAGCGCGGGTCCAATCCAAGAGACCCAGTACTTC. Its protein is CASSVSAGPIQETQYF.

This clonotype was observed a few times. The V and J genes are TRBV7-3 and TRBJ1-1; no reliable D call. Germline values: CDR1 SGHTA, CDR2 FQGTGA. Deletions cut 1 base from V and 2 bases from J, with 11 bases between. The CDR3 is made up of 15 amino acids. CDR3 nucleotide sequence: TGTGCCAGCAGCTTAAATCCGGGTTCCAACACTGAAGCTTTCTTT. Protein product: CASSLNPGSNTEAFF. Drawing the rest from reference TRBV7-3 and TRBJ1-1, the complete variable domain is GAGVSQTPSNKVTEKGKYVELRCDPISGHTALYWYRQSLGQGPEFLIYFQGTGAADDSGLPNDRFFAVRPEGSVSTLKIQRTERGDSAVYLCASSLNPGSNTEAFFGQGTRLTVV.

As DNA, the CDR3 is TGTGCCACCAGTGCGGGACTAGCGGGAGTTAATGAGCAGTTCTTC. It translates to CATSAGLAGVNEQFF. The chain has TRBV24-1 and TRBJ2-1, with TRBD2 identical over 14 bases. CDR1 and CDR2 from the germline V gene are KGHDR and SFDVKD. Trimming took 5 bases from V and 7 from J; bases not matched to a gene: 3. The CDR3 sequence is 15 residues long.

This clonotype was seen a handful of times. In DNA, the CDR3 is TGTGCCAGCAGTTTCGCGGGAGGGGGCAACGAGCAGTACTTC. Amino acids: CASSFAGGGNEQYF. This chain uses TRBV12-3 or TRBV12-4 with TRBJ2-7; 9 bases align to TRBD2. This CDR3 spans 14 amino acids. V lost 3 bases, J lost 5 bases, and 5 bases stayed unmatched.

This clonotype was seen a few times. This chain uses TRBV20-1 with TRBJ2-7; TRBD2 agrees at 8 bases. From germline, CDR1 is DFQATT and CDR2 SNEGSKA (reference sequence). The CDR3 totals 15 residues. V trimming: 5 bases; J trimming: 5 bases; junction bases outside the gene matches: 14. The DNA of the CDR3 is TGCAGTGCTGGGAGGGGGAGCGGGAGCGATGACGAGCAGTACTTC. Its protein is CSAGRGSGSDDEQYF.

The genes are TRBV7-2 and TRBJ1-2, with TRBD1 identical over 8 bases. This CDR3 comprises 15 residues. The ends lost 5 bases at V and 0 bases at J; junction bases unmatched: 5. Per the germline V gene, CDR1 is SGHTA and CDR2 is FQGNSA. Written as DNA, the CDR3 is TGTGCCAGCAGCCTGACAGGGGCCCCTAACTATGGCTACACCTTC. Protein sequence: CASSLTGAPNYGYTF.

V is TRBV6-2 or TRBV6-3 and J is TRBJ1-3; D unclear. CDR3 size: 16 residues. Trimming stripped 5 bases from V and 0 bases from J, with 14 bases between. Germline V CDR1 and CDR2: MNHEY, SVGEGT. CDR3 protein: CASSPDVFLSGNTIYF. In DNA form, the CDR3 reads TGTGCCAGCAGTCCGGACGTGTTCCTCTCTGGAAACACCATATATTTT.

The CDR3 region is CAIRTISGTSGSGEQFF. CDR3 in DNA: TGTGCCATCCGGACGATATCCGGGACTAGCGGGAGTGGTGAGCAGTTCTTC. This chain uses TRBV5-8 with TRBJ2-1; TRBD2 matches at 14 bases. Germline loops: CDR1 SGHTS, CDR2 YDEGEE. V was clipped by 9 bases and J by 9 bases; unmatched bases: 17. CDR3 length equals 17 residues.

This clonotype appeared many times. The V call is TRBV5-6, the J call TRBJ1-5, with TRBD1 matching over 9 bases. This CDR3 region has 15 residues. The V gene end was trimmed by 2 bases and the J gene end by 3 bases; junction bases not matched to a gene: 3. The germline gives CDR1 SGHDT, CDR2 YYEEEE. The CDR3 loop is CASSLGTGFNQPQHF. The CDR3 nucleotides are TGTGCCAGCAGCTTAGGGACAGGGTTCAATCAGCCCCAGCATTTT.

The chain joins TRBV6-2 or TRBV6-3 to TRBJ2-2; D is perhaps TRBD2 (5 bases). Germline CDR1 MNHEY, CDR2 SVGEGT. Deletions cut 7 bases from V and 5 bases from J, with 20 bases between. This CDR3 is 16 amino acids long. CDR3 bases: TGTGCCAGCAACCCCGTCGGAGCGGTTGGAACCGGGGAGCTGTTTTTT. This codes for CASNPVGAVGTGELFF.

This chain connects TRBV7-9 to TRBJ1-2; D unclear. This CDR3 is 16 amino acids long. Germline values: CDR1 SEHNR, CDR2 FQNEAQ (reference sequence). V gave up 1 base and J gave up 4 bases, with 16 bases separating them. CDR3 DNA sequence: TGTGCCAGCAGCTTAGAACTCCGCGGGATCAGCTATGGCTACACCTTC. Its protein is CASSLELRGISYGYTF.

The V and J genes are TRBV12-3 or TRBV12-4 and TRBJ2-2, with 10 bases that match TRBD2. Trimming at V came to 7 bases and at J to 5 bases, leaving 7 bases not matched to a gene. The CDR3 length is 15 residues. The CDR3 loop reads CASTRLAGETGELFF. In DNA, the CDR3 is TGTGCCAGCACTCGCCTAGCGGGAGAGACCGGGGAGCTGTTTTTT.

The chain links TRBV4-2 to TRBJ1-6, with D uncertain. CDR3 length: 15 amino acids. The germline V gene encodes CDR1 LGHNA and CDR2 YNFKEQ. V lost 0 bases and J lost 8, with 11 bases in between. The CDR3 sequence: CASSQDEGGYSPLHF. The CDR3 region has the DNA TGTGCCAGCAGCCAAGATGAAGGCGGATATTCACCCCTCCACTTT.

This clonotype occurred a few times. The rearrangement links TRBV20-1 to TRBJ2-1; 9 bases map to TRBD2. Looked up from germline, CDR1 is DFQATT and CDR2 is SNEGSKA (reference sequence). This CDR3 region has 15 residues. The V and J ends lost 0 bases and 7 bases, in that order; junction bases with no gene match: 7. CDR3 sequence: CSAREGSGGLNEQFF. DNA for the CDR3: TGCAGTGCTAGAGAGGGTAGCGGGGGCCTAAATGAGCAGTTCTTC.

The chain combines TRBV5-1 with TRBJ2-5, with D perhaps given as TRBD1 or TRBD2 (5 bases each). Germline V lookup: CDR1 SGHRS, CDR2 YFSETQ. The V gene lost 0 bases and the J gene lost 5 bases, with 14 bases spanning the gap. The CDR3 totals 15 residues. DNA of the CDR3: TGCGCCAGCAGCTTGGGTGGGGCGTCGGGGGAGACCCAGTACTTC. This codes for CASSLGGASGETQYF.

The CDR3 nucleotides read TGTGCCAGCAGCTTAGGAGGCGGAATGGAATGGAACGAGCAGTACTTC. It translates to CASSLGGGMEWNEQYF. V usage is TRBV7-8 and J usage is TRBJ2-7; D is uncertain. Deletions cut 1 base from V and 5 bases from J, with 18 bases between. From germline, CDR1 is SGHVS and CDR2 FQNEAQ. The CDR3 has 16 residues.

V and J are TRBV7-2 and TRBJ2-1, with TRBD2 as a possible D gene (6 bases). The CDR3 consists of 16 residues. The V gene's germline CDR1 is SGHTA and CDR2 FQGNSA. V lost 5 bases, J lost 3 bases, and 17 bases lay in between. CDR3 sequence (DNA): TGTGCCAGCAGCACAACTGTCGGGGGTTACTACAATGAGCAGTTCTTC. The encoded protein is CASSTTVGGYYNEQFF.